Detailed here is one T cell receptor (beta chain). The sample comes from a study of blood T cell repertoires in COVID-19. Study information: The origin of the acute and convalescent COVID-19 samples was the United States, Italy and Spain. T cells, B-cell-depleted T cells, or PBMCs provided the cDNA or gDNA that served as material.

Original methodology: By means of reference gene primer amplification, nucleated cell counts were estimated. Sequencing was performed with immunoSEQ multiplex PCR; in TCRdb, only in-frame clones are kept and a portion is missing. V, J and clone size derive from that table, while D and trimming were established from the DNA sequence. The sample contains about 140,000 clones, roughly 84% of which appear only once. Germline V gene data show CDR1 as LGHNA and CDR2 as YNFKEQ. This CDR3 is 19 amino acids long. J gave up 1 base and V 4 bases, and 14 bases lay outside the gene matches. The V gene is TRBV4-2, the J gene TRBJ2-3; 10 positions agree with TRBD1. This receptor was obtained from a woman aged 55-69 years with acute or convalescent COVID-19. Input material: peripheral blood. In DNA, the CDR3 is TGTGCCAGCAGCCCGGACAGGGGGGTAGCGGGTCCACGCACAGATACGCAGTATTTT. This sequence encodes CASSPDRGVAGPRTDTQYF.